The clone carrying this T cell receptor (beta chain) has just a few counts. Antigen: not known. The repertoire was sequenced with immunoSEQ multiplex PCR; TCRdb's copy has only in-frame clones and lacks some. The table has 25,000 to 35,000 clones, less than 90% seen once. These data come from a study of T cells in localized non-small cell lung cancer. Study-wide points: The study detected a median around 50 of the top 100 tumor clones in adjacent lung.

The material sequenced was peripheral blood, taken before any cancer treatment. This TCR was sampled from a female donor aged 60 or older with stage I lung adenocarcinoma.

The CDR3 loop is CASSPGTGHTEAFF. The DNA of the CDR3 is TGCGCCAGCAGCCCAGGGACAGGCCACACTGAAGCTTTCTTT. The rearrangement joins TRBV5-1 to TRBJ1-1; 8 positions match TRBD1. This CDR3 region has 14 residues. The J segment lost 3 bases and the V segment lost 4 bases, leaving 5 bases of the junction unmatched. The germline gives CDR1 SGHRS, CDR2 YFSETQ.